This TCR beta chain was profiled in a study of shared clonotypes between healthy human individuals. Study-level background: The cohort comprised a couple of women and a few men. Their ages spanned 18 to 49 years.

The naive CD8 fraction comprised CD45RO-negative cells positively selected for CCR7 and excluded terminally differentiated effector memory CD45RA+ cells. There were only Caucasian adults among the donors, and all lived in Nashville, Tennessee. This clone occurred once. Assay used: immunoSEQ multiplex PCR; TCRdb lists only in-frame clones, some missing. The profile shows roughly 2 million clones, about 95% of them singletons. The length of the CDR3 is 15 residues. The germline CDR1 and CDR2 sequences are LGHNA and YNFKEQ. The V gene end was trimmed by 1 base and the J gene end by 6 bases; junction bases not matched to a gene: 9.

Sequencing was carried out using naive CD8+ T cells sorted from blood. The source of this sequence is a man between 18 and 35 years old in good health. The chain uses TRBV4-2 and TRBJ2-7, with 7 bases aligning to TRBD2. CDR3 in amino acids: CASSQALTGGLEQYF. CDR3 DNA sequence: TGTGCCAGCAGCCAAGCTCTAACGGGGGGACTCGAGCAGTACTTC.